What follows are 5 T cell receptor beta chains derived from one specimen sequenced in a study of graft-versus-host responses after intestinal transplantation (dated by TCRdb to the early 2020s). Intraepithelial and lamina propria lymphocytes were isolated from graft specimens using dithiothreitol, EDTA incubations and collagenase D digestion. The library relied on the immunoSEQ multiplex PCR assay. TCRdb limited this immuneACCESS table to in-frame rearrangements with V and J called. A share of clones is missing; checked studies link under half to unresolved V genes, and the rest is unexplained. A total of fewer than 6,500 clones appear in this sample, around 72% of them only once. About 13% of the sample rests with the top ten. This specimen consisted of ileum tissue, obtained around 250 days after intestinal transplant. Receptor source: a human patient who received an intestinal transplant, so some T cells may come from the graft donor.

The gene calls are TRBV4-1 and TRBJ2-1; 7 bases map to TRBD2. Looked up from germline, CDR1 is MGHRA and CDR2 is YSYEKL. With V trimmed by 8 bases and J by 3 bases, 7 bases remained unmatched. The CDR3 has 14 amino acids. The CDR3 nucleotides are TGCGCCAGCGGGCTAGCGGTGAACTACAATGAGCAGTTCTTC. It specifies CASGLAVNYNEQFF.

V gene TRBV7-8 combines with J gene TRBJ2-6; D may be TRBD2 (5 bases). Deletions cut 6 bases from V and 0 bases from J, with 15 bases between. The CDR3 length is 17 residues. Germline loops: CDR1 SGHVS, CDR2 FQNEAQ. Here the CDR3 DNA reads TGTGCCAGCAGAAAGGGCAGCGGAACCTCTGGGGCCAACGTCCTGACTTTC. Its translation: CASRKGSGTSGANVLTF.

The chain has TRBV6-1 and TRBJ1-5; D is perhaps TRBD1 (6 bases). Trimming removed 1 base from V and 5 bases from J, with 12 bases in between. The CDR3 consists of 15 residues. The V gene's germline CDR1 is MNHNS and CDR2 SASEGT. The CDR3 nucleotides are TGTGCCAGCAGTGAAGGACAGGACGGCCATCAGCCCCAGCATTTT. Translated, it gives CASSEGQDGHQPQHF.

V is TRBV7-2 and J is TRBJ2-2, with 11 nucleotides matching TRBD2. The germline V gene encodes CDR1 SGHTA and CDR2 FQGNSA. The CDR3 spans 15 residues. The V segment lost 5 bases and the J segment 3 bases; nucleotides outside the gene matches: 2. The CDR3 here is CASSLLAGDTGELFF. DNA for the CDR3: TGTGCCAGCAGCCTACTAGCGGGGGACACCGGGGAGCTGTTTTTT.

To note about this clone: One end of the junction is discordant with germline, which a read error may explain. The rearrangement links TRBV15 to TRBJ1-5; the D gene is possibly TRBD1 (6 bases). CDR1 is LNHNV and CDR2 is YYDKDF in the germline V gene (reference sequence). The CDR3 runs to 14 residues. Here the CDR3 reads CAASTTGYNQPQHF. Here the CDR3 DNA reads TGTGCCGCCAGCACCACAGGGTACAATCAGCCCCAGCATTTT.